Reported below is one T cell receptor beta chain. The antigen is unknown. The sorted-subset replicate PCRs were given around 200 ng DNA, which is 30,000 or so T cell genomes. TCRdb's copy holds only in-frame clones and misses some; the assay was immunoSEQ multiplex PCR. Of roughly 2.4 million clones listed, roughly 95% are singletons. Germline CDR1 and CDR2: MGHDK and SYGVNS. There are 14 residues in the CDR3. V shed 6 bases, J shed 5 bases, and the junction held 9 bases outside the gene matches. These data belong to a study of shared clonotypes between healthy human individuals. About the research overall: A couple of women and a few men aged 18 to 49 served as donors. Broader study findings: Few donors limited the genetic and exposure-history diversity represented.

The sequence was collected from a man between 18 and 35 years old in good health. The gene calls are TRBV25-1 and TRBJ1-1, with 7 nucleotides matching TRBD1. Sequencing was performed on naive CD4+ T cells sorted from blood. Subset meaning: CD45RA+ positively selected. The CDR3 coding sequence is TGTGCCAGCAGAATCCCAGGGGGAGGGACTGAAGCTTTCTTT. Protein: CASRIPGGGTEAFF.